What follows are 28 T cell receptor beta chains derived from one specimen sequenced in a study of shared clonotypes between healthy human individuals. Repertoires were generated with immunoSEQ multiplex PCR, while TCRdb's copy carries only in-frame clones and drops some. This table holds some 510,000 clones, less than 85% found once. The sample comprised PBMCs. The receptors derive from a woman aged 40 to 49 in good health. Some clones in this sample may be carry-over from other donors' samples.

The rearrangement uses TRBV11-2 and TRBJ2-7, with no clear D. CDR1 SGHAT and CDR2 FQNNGV come from the germline V gene. This CDR3 is 15 amino acids long. Trimming took 5 bases from V and 2 from J, leaving 16 bases between them. The CDR3 nucleotides are TGTGCCAGCAGCCGCACCCTGGACGCCACCTACGAGCAGTACTTC. Amino acids: CASSRTLDATYEQYF.

This chain uses TRBV6-5 with TRBJ2-3, with unresolved D. Per the germline V gene, CDR1 is MNHEY and CDR2 is SVGAGI. V was pared by 0 bases and J by 4 bases, with 11 bases between. This CDR3 is 15 amino acids long. As DNA, the CDR3 is TGTGCCAGCAGTTACTCCCGGGCCCGCTCAGATACGCAGTATTTT. Amino acid sequence: CASSYSRARSDTQYF.

The chain employs TRBV28 and TRBJ2-7, with TRBD1 as a possible D gene (6 bases). Trimming pared 7 bases from V and 7 bases from J, leaving 23 bases between. This CDR3 contains 15 residues. CDR1 and CDR2 (germline): MDHEN, SYDVKM. The CDR3 region has the DNA TGTGCCAGCACCCCTCTTGGACAGCCCTCGGTGGAGCAGTACTTC. Amino acid sequence: CASTPLGQPSVEQYF.

This clone was seen once. CDR3 protein: CASSEWWTGDEKLFF. CDR3 nucleotides: TGTGCCAGCAGTGAATGGTGGACAGGGGATGAAAAACTGTTTTTT. The rearrangement uses TRBV6-1 and TRBJ1-4, with 9 bases aligning to TRBD1. This CDR3 is 15 amino acids long. J lost 6 bases, V lost 2 bases, and 4 bases had no gene match. Germline V CDR1 and CDR2: MNHNS, SASEGT.

The J gene is TRBJ2-4, the V gene TRBV2; D is possibly TRBD1 (5 bases). The CDR3 consists of 17 residues. V lost 3 bases and J lost 6, with 21 bases in between. Germline V CDR1 and CDR2: SNHLY, FYNNEI. As DNA, the CDR3 is TGTGCCAGCAGTGATAAAGGGGCAGGTCGTTGGGTAAACATTCAGTACTTC. It specifies CASSDKGAGRWVNIQYF.

The genes are TRBV18 and TRBJ2-1; 8 bases are a match to TRBD1. V shed 4 bases and J 3 bases; nucleotides not matched to a gene: 5. CDR1 is KGHSH and CDR2 is LQKENI in the germline V gene. The CDR3 runs 15 residues. CDR3 in amino acids: CASSLGQGLYNEQFF. CDR3 coding DNA: TGTGCCAGCTCACTCGGACAGGGCCTCTACAATGAGCAGTTCTTC.

This chain joins TRBV5-4 and TRBJ2-7, with 10 nucleotides matching TRBD1. J gave up 3 bases and V 0 bases, and 6 bases lay outside the gene matches. CDR3 size: 16 residues. The germline CDR1 and CDR2 sequences are SGHNT and YYREEE (reference sequence). In DNA form, the CDR3 reads TGTGCCAGCAGCTTGGGGGGCGGGACAGGGGACTACGAGCAGTACTTC. Its protein is CASSLGGGTGDYEQYF.

The gene calls are TRBV5-6 and TRBJ2-5; 9 bases match TRBD1. The J call is uncertain, as TRBJ2-7 better fits the DNA end. This CDR3 spans 15 amino acids. Germline V gene sequence: CDR1 SGHDT, CDR2 YYEEEE. CDR3 sequence: CASSPIGTGNYEQYF. As DNA, the CDR3 is TGTGCCAGCAGCCCGATCGGGACAGGGAACTACGAGCAGTACTTC.

This chain uses TRBV18 with TRBJ1-3; D unresolved. V lost 5 bases to trimming and J lost 0 bases, with 20 bases between them. The CDR3 contains 18 residues. CDR1 and CDR2 (germline): KGHSH, LQKENI. CDR3 bases: TGTGCCAGCTCAGCCAATCGTCCAGCAACGAACTCTGGAAACACCATATATTTT. Translation gives CASSANRPATNSGNTIYF.

The chain uses TRBV7-8 and TRBJ1-1, with D perhaps TRBD1 (6 bases). Germline V gene lookup returns CDR1 SGHVS and CDR2 FQNEAQ. CDR3 length equals 15 residues. Deletions cut 4 bases from V and 0 bases from J, with 12 bases between. CDR3 nucleotide sequence: TGTGCCAGCAGCTCCCGGACAGAGATGAACACTGAAGCTTTCTTT. Encoded protein: CASSSRTEMNTEAFF.

V gene TRBV6-6 combines with J gene TRBJ2-7; 9 bases fit TRBD1. The germline V gene has CDR1 MNHNY and CDR2 SVGAGI (reference sequence). The CDR3 contains 13 residues. The junction had 6 bases not matched to a gene; V was cut back by 2 bases and J by 10 bases. The CDR3 protein is CASSYRDRENQYF. The CDR3 bases are TGTGCCAGCAGTTACAGGGACAGGGAGAATCAGTACTTC.

This clone was found a few times. The chain is built from TRBV28 and TRBJ1-1; D remains ambiguous. CDR1 and CDR2 from the germline V gene are MDHEN and SYDVKM. Trimming took 5 bases from V and 8 from J, leaving 15 bases between them. CDR3 length equals 13 residues. The CDR3 reads CASSGPGGREAFF. DNA for the CDR3: TGTGCCAGCAGTGGACCGGGAGGGAGGGAAGCTTTCTTT. The complete variable domain, with remaining parts taken from reference TRBV28 and TRBJ1-1, reads DVKVTQSSRYLVKRTGEKVFLECVQDMDHENMFWYRQDPGLGLRLIYFSYDVKMKEKGDIPEGYSVSREKKERFSLILESASTNQTSMYLCASSGPGGREAFFGQGTRLTVV.

This clone was picked up one time. The genes are TRBV28 and TRBJ2-3; 7 bases map to TRBD2. The CDR3 consists of 16 residues. CDR1 MDHEN and CDR2 SYDVKM come from the germline V gene. The V segment lost 5 bases and the J segment 7 bases; nucleotides outside the gene matches: 15. The CDR3 reads CASSPPGAGEGYTQYF. Here the CDR3 DNA reads TGTGCCAGCAGTCCCCCAGGTGCGGGAGAGGGGTATACGCAGTATTTT.

The chain has TRBV7-8 and TRBJ2-1; 7 nucleotides match TRBD1. Germline CDR1 reads SGHVS; CDR2 reads FQNEAQ. There are 14 residues in the CDR3. Unmatched junction bases numbered 3, after V lost 5 bases and J lost 2 bases. The CDR3 nucleotides are TGTGCCAGCAGCACGGGGACAGCCTACAATGAGCAGTTCTTC. This codes for CASSTGTAYNEQFF.

The chain uses TRBV7-2 and TRBJ2-4; a possible D gene is TRBD1 (6 bases). Trimming removed 2 bases at V and 5 bases at J, with 22 bases between. Germline-derived CDR1 and CDR2 are SGHTA and FQGNSA. The CDR3 covers 18 residues. The DNA of the CDR3 is TGTGCCAGCAGCTTAAGGGGGATTGGGGGCGCGGGCCAAAACATTCAGTACTTC. The encoded protein is CASSLRGIGGAGQNIQYF.

The rearrangement uses TRBV5-1 and TRBJ2-7; D possibly corresponds to TRBD2 (6 bases). V gave up 1 base and J gave up 2 bases, with 13 bases separating them. This CDR3 region has 15 residues. Germline V gene lookup returns CDR1 SGHRS and CDR2 YFSETQ. The CDR3 loop is CASSLIERVPYEQYF. DNA of the CDR3: TGCGCCAGCAGCTTGATCGAGCGGGTTCCCTACGAGCAGTACTTC.

This clone was observed many times. Here the CDR3 reads CASSPPFRFGYEQYF. CDR3 in DNA: TGTGCCAGCAGCCCGCCCTTCAGGTTCGGCTACGAGCAGTACTTC. The genes are TRBV7-9 and TRBJ2-7, with unresolved D. The length of the CDR3 is 15 residues. Germline CDR1 and CDR2: SEHNR and FQNEAQ (reference sequence). Trimming removed 5 bases from V and 3 bases from J, with 17 bases in between.

V and J are TRBV28 and TRBJ2-7; 8 bases agree with TRBD2. The CDR3 runs 17 residues. Germline lookup yields CDR1 MDHEN and CDR2 SYDVKM. The ends lost 8 bases at V and 3 bases at J; junction bases unmatched: 18. The CDR3 protein is CASLPPPPASGLYEQYF. DNA for the CDR3: TGTGCCAGCCTCCCTCCTCCCCCGGCTAGCGGGCTCTACGAGCAGTACTTC.

Points on this clone: At the DNA level, this CDR3 is encoded by other sequences in the same sample as well. The chain uses TRBV1 and TRBJ2-7; the table gives TRBD2 as D, unverified against the DNA. TRBV1 counts as a pseudogene. This CDR3 region has 17 residues. The CDR3 DNA reads as TGCACCAGTAGCCAAACGCACCTTAGCGGGAATCTCTACGAGCAGTACTTC. Translation gives CTSSQTHLSGNLYEQYF.

The rearrangement links TRBV6-5 to TRBJ1-2, with TRBD1 matching 8 bases. Germline lookup yields CDR1 MNHEY and CDR2 SVGAGI. Trimming at V came to 4 bases and at J to 1 base, leaving 8 bases not matched to a gene. The CDR3 is 16 residues long. CDR3 sequence (DNA): TGTGCCAGCAGTTCCCTCGGACAGGGATTTAACTATGGCTACACCTTC. It yields the protein CASSSLGQGFNYGYTF.

Written as DNA, the CDR3 is TGTGCCAGTAGTATTGGGCCAGCGGGAGCCTACAATGAGCAGTTCTTC. It specifies CASSIGPAGAYNEQFF. This chain uses TRBV19 with TRBJ2-1; 8 bases agree with TRBD2. The CDR3 sequence is 16 residues long. V dropped 3 bases and J dropped 2; count of bases not matched to a gene: 6. Germline V gene data show CDR1 as LNHDA and CDR2 as SQIVND (reference sequence).

This chain links TRBV6-1 with TRBJ1-3, with a tentative D call TRBD1 (5 bases). CDR1 is MNHNS, CDR2 SASEGT, per germline. The V gene lost 5 bases and the J gene lost 0 bases, with 8 bases spanning the gap. This CDR3 is 14 amino acids long. CDR3 sequence (DNA): TGTGCCAGCAGTACAGGAGACTCTGGAAACACCATATATTTT. Protein sequence: CASSTGDSGNTIYF.

V is TRBV7-2 and J is TRBJ2-7; D is tentatively TRBD1 or TRBD2 (5 bases each). Trimming removed 1 base from V and 2 bases from J, with 12 bases in between. The CDR3 is 15 residues long. Germline V gene sequence: CDR1 SGHTA, CDR2 FQGNSA. Written as DNA, the CDR3 is TGTGCCAGCAGCTTAGGGGACGGCAGGACCTACGAGCAGTACTTC. Translation gives CASSLGDGRTYEQYF.

The sample holds a few counts of this clone. The chain carries TRBV11-1 and TRBJ1-1; D is perhaps TRBD1 (6 bases). Germline V gene lookup returns CDR1 SGHAT and CDR2 FQDESV (reference sequence). This CDR3 has 14 residues. The V gene lost 7 bases and the J gene lost 5 bases, with 17 bases spanning the gap. The CDR3 loop is CASTKPGAYTEAFF. CDR3 sequence (DNA): TGTGCCAGCACGAAACCAGGGGCGTATACTGAAGCTTTCTTT.

The chain uses TRBV11-1 and TRBJ2-7; unclear D gene. The CDR3 covers 15 residues. CDR1 is SGHAT, CDR2 FQDESV, per germline (reference sequence). V lost 1 base, J lost 0 bases, and 10 bases lay in between. The CDR3 sequence is CASSLVAATSYEQYF. The CDR3 bases are TGTGCCAGCAGCTTAGTGGCGGCAACCTCCTACGAGCAGTACTTC.

The chain recombines TRBV6-1 with TRBJ1-6; D might be TRBD1 (5 bases). The germline V gene has CDR1 MNHNS and CDR2 SASEGT. Trimming removed 6 bases from V and 9 bases from J, with 15 bases in between. This CDR3 contains 14 residues. CDR3: CASRTQQGPSPLHF. The CDR3 bases are TGTGCCAGCAGAACGCAGCAGGGCCCTTCACCCCTCCACTTT.

This chain uses TRBV9 with TRBJ2-3; possible D gene TRBD2, 6 bases. Germline CDR1 and CDR2: SGDLS and YYNGEE. This CDR3 region has 15 residues. The ends were cut back, 4 bases at V and 3 bases at J, with 15 bases in the middle. The CDR3 nucleotides read TGTGCCAGCAGCACCCTCGGGAGTGGGACAGATACGCAGTATTTT. Residues: CASSTLGSGTDTQYF.

This clone was observed a single time. The chain has TRBV20-1 and TRBJ2-1, with 8 bases matching TRBD1. The CDR3 consists of 11 residues. CDR1 and CDR2 from the germline V gene are DFQATT and SNEGSKA (reference sequence). The V gene end was trimmed by 5 bases and the J gene end by 14 bases; junction bases not matched to a gene: 8. CDR3 amino acids: CSARTGGSEFF. Here the CDR3 DNA reads TGCAGTGCTCGCACAGGGGGGTCGGAGTTCTTC.